This is a list of T cell receptor beta chains from one sample in a study of CD8+CD57+ T cells in acquired aplastic anemia. TCRdb passed the reads through MiXCR, listing each CDR3 protein once. The profile shows some 210,000 distinct CDR3 sequences, under 65% of them singletons. Sequenced: sorted CD4+, CD8+, or CD8+CD57+ T cells (not recorded which) from PBMCs. Receptors originate from a human donor in good health. CDR3s include the opening cysteine and the closing phenylalanine or tryptophan. A D gene is named only where the DNA matches it firmly. Some rows have no size entry. The others give once, few or many, or a class for an expanded clone.

V	size	D	J	CDR3	DNA
TRBV24-1	-	-	TRBJ2-6	CATGQTGANVLTF	TGTGCCACCGGACAGACTGGGGCCAACGTCCTGACTTTC
TRBV20-1	-	TRBD1	TRBJ1-2	CSARLYGQEAIYGYAF	TGCAGTGCTAGATTGTACGGACAGGAAGCTATCTATGGCTACGCCTTC
TRBV19	many	TRBD1	TRBJ1-1	CASSPTPGQGLNTEAFF	TGTGCCAGTAGTCCAACCCCGGGACAGGGATTGAACACTGAAGCTTTCTTT
TRBV7-6	-	-	TRBJ2-7	CADGSNEQYF	TGTGCCGACGGATCTAACGAGCAGTACTTC
TRBV7-2	many	TRBD1	TRBJ2-1	CASSTTGGLLGEQFF	TGTGCCAGCAGCACCACAGGGGGCCTGCTGGGTGAGCAGTTCTTC
TRBV29-1	once	TRBD1	TRBJ2-1	CSVEGDRVFDEQFF	TGCAGCGTTGAAGGCGACAGGGTGTTTGATGAGCAGTTCTTC
TRBV2	many	-	TRBJ2-7	CASSVSYEQYF	TGTGCCAGCAGTGTCTCCTACGAGCAGTACTTC
TRBV10-3	-	TRBD1	TRBJ1-6	CAITEGQGISPLHF	TGTGCCATCACCGAGGGACAGGGGATTTCACCCCTCCACTTT
TRBV9	few	TRBD2	TRBJ2-7	CASSVGVAGGYEQYF	TGTGCCAGCAGCGTAGGGGTAGCGGGGGGTTACGAGCAGTACTTC
TRBV7-9	-	-	TRBJ1-6	CASTQARDRINPPPHF	TGTGCCAGCACCCAAGCCCGCGACAGAATTAATCCACCCCCCCACTTT
TRBV7-9	-	TRBD2	TRBJ2-1	CASSFRLAAVNEQFF	TGTGCCAGCAGCTTTCGACTAGCTGCCGTGAATGAGCAGTTCTTC
TRBV20-1	-	-	TRBJ1-6	CSARGPNSPLHF	TGCAGTGCTAGAGGGCCTAATTCACCCCTCCACTTT
TRBV7-6	few	-	TRBJ2-7	CASSLGRGEYEQYF	TGTGCCAGCAGCTTAGGGAGGGGGGAGTACGAGCAGTACTTC
TRBV11-1	-	-	TRBJ2-7	CASSLTQGRNEQYF	TGTGCCAGCAGCTTAACACAGGGGAGGAACGAGCAGTACTTC
TRBV7-8	-	-	TRBJ1-2	CASSSAPSNYGYTF	TGTGCCAGCAGCTCCGCCCCCTCTAACTATGGCTACACCTTC
TRBV27	many	TRBD2	TRBJ2-7	CASRLSGFAGADEQYF	TGTGCCAGCAGATTATCCGGTTTCGCGGGAGCAGACGAGCAGTACTTC
TRBV7-3	-	-	TRBJ1-2	CASSLSSTDFRGYTF	TGTGCCAGCAGCTTAAGTTCGACAGACTTTAGAGGCTACACCTTC
TRBV11-2	-	-	TRBJ2-1	CASRPGRNEQFF	TGTGCCAGCAGGCCAGGGCGCAATGAGCAGTTCTTC
TRBV6-1	many	-	TRBJ2-7	CATAPAGPEQYF	TGTGCCACCGCCCCAGCAGGTCCCGAGCAGTACTTC
TRBV5-1	-	-	TRBJ2-7	CASSVDVAYEQYF	TGCGCCAGCAGCGTGGACGTAGCCTACGAGCAGTACTTC
TRBV29-1	-	TRBD1	TRBJ1-1	CSVEEGRGRTEAFF	TGCAGCGTTGAAGAGGGCAGGGGGCGGACTGAAGCTTTCTTT
TRBV7-3	-	-	TRBJ2-7	CASSSDSLSSEQYF	TGTGCCAGCAGCTCGGACAGCCTTAGCTCCGAGCAGTACTTC
TRBV7-8	-	-	TRBJ1-5	CASSLPAAAGNQPQHF	TGTGCCAGCAGCTTACCTGCGGCAGCTGGCAATCAGCCCCAGCATTTT
TRBV19	-	TRBD2	TRBJ2-3	CNGKTSGGTDTQYF	TGCAACGGGAAGACTAGCGGGGGCACAGATACGCAGTATTTT
TRBV2	many	-	TRBJ2-7	CASRLGSYEQYF	TGTGCCAGCAGACTCGGATCCTACGAGCAGTACTTC
TRBV11-2	-	TRBD2	TRBJ2-7	CASSRSGLAGGKTYEQYF	TGTGCCAGCAGCAGATCGGGACTAGCGGGAGGCAAAACCTACGAGCAGTACTTC
TRBV7-8	many	TRBD2	TRBJ2-3	CASSYTSGRAADTQYF	TGTGCCAGCAGCTACACTAGCGGGAGGGCCGCAGATACGCAGTATTTT
TRBV15	many	-	TRBJ2-7	CATSRGGDSSYEQYF	TGTGCCACCAGCAGAGGTGGAGACAGTTCCTACGAGCAGTACTTC
TRBV15	-	-	TRBJ2-7	CATSPGAYEQYF	TGTGCCACCAGCCCAGGCGCGTACGAGCAGTACTTC
TRBV20-1	-	-	TRBJ1-2	CSASHGGSANYGYTF	TGCAGTGCTAGTCACGGGGGCTCGGCTAACTATGGCTACACCTTC
TRBV7-7	-	-	TRBJ2-3	CASSPGLGQHEQYF	TGTGCTAGCAGCCCCGGACTTGGCCAGCATGAGCAGTATTTT
TRBV7-9	many	-	TRBJ1-3	CASSFQDTSGNTIYF	TGTGCCAGCAGCTTCCAGGACACCTCTGGAAACACCATATATTTT
TRBV9	many	TRBD2	TRBJ2-7	CASSVEREGYEQYF	TGTGCCAGCAGCGTGGAGCGGGAGGGTTACGAGCAGTACTTC
TRBV27	many	-	TRBJ1-5	CASSSQGSQPQHF	TGTGCCAGCAGTTCCCAGGGGTCTCAGCCCCAGCATTTT
TRBV29-1	few	-	TRBJ1-2	CSVERGNYGYTF	TGCAGCGTTGAAAGGGGGAACTATGGCTACACCTTC
TRBV2	once	-	TRBJ2-7	CASSAGQAVLRSYEQYF	TGTGCCAGCAGTGCTGGGCAGGCTGTACTGCGCTCCTACGAGCAGTACTTC
TRBV7-8	many	-	TRBJ2-1	CASSPLSPFGSGSYNEQFF	TGTGCCAGCAGCCCATTGTCCCCCTTTGGTAGCGGATCCTACAATGAGCAGTTCTTC
TRBV7-8	-	-	TRBJ1-1	CASSLVGQINTEAFF	TGTGCCAGCAGCTTAGTCGGGCAGATTAACACTGAAGCTTTCTTT
TRBV7-7	-	TRBD2	TRBJ2-3	CASSLGTSGSYNEQYF	TGTGCCAGCAGCTTAGGGACTAGCGGGAGCTACAATGAGCAGTATTTT
TRBV24-1	-	-	TRBJ1-5	CATLREWGNQPQHF	TGTGCCACTCTCCGGGAGTGGGGCAATCAGCCCCAGCATTTT
TRBV5-1	-	-	TRBJ2-1	CASSLDMRGNEQFF	TGCGCCAGCAGCTTGGATATGCGGGGCAATGAGCAGTTCTTC
TRBV27	few	-	TRBJ2-3	CASMGGSLDTQYF	TGTGCCAGCATGGGGGGTTCGTTAGATACGCAGTATTTT
TRBV24-1	once	TRBD2	TRBJ2-3	CATSALVAGERTDTQYF	TGTGCCACCAGTGCCCTAGTAGCGGGAGAGCGGACAGATACGCAGTATTTT
TRBV19	-	TRBD1	TRBJ1-2	CASRDRDYEQGDGYTF	TGTGCCAGTCGGGACAGGGACTACGAGCAGGGTGATGGCTACACCTTC
TRBV9	-	TRBD1	TRBJ1-4	CASSVAGGVNEKLFF	TGTGCCAGCAGCGTAGCAGGGGGCGTAAATGAAAAACTGTTTTTT
TRBV9	-	-	TRBJ2-3	CASSVDMATRTTDTQYF	TGTGCCAGCAGCGTAGATATGGCTACCCGGACCACAGATACGCAGTATTTT
TRBV5-6	few	-	TRBJ1-2	CASSLNGYGYTF	TGTGCCAGCAGCTTGAATGGCTATGGCTACACCTTC
TRBV19	-	TRBD1	TRBJ2-3	CASSAGQGTTDTQYF	TGTGCCAGTAGTGCAGGACAGGGTACCACAGATACGCAGTATTTT
TRBV20-1	-	-	TRBJ2-3	CSARVIGDTDTQYF	TGCAGTGCTAGAGTCATCGGGGACACAGATACGCAGTATTTT
TRBV7-3	-	TRBD2	TRBJ2-7	CACSLVSGSHYEQYF	TGTGCCTGCAGCTTAGTTAGCGGGAGTCACTACGAGCAGTACTTC
TRBV18	few	TRBD2	TRBJ2-7	CASSPGLAGEIEQYF	TGTGCCAGCTCCCCCGGGCTAGCGGGAGAGATCGAGCAGTACTTC
TRBV25-1	-	TRBD1	TRBJ2-2	CASRETGATGELFF	TGTGCCAGCAGGGAGACAGGGGCCACCGGGGAGCTGTTTTTT
TRBV3-1	many	-	TRBJ2-1	CASSQGDIRSYNEQFF	TGTGCCAGCAGCCAAGGGGACATCCGCTCCTACAATGAGCAGTTCTTC
TRBV5-5	many	TRBD1	TRBJ1-1	CASSPMDRAPEAFF	TGTGCCAGCAGCCCGATGGACAGGGCCCCTGAAGCTTTCTTT
TRBV6-5	many	-	TRBJ2-3	CASSYISRTDTQYF	TGTGCCAGCAGTTACATATCAAGGACAGATACGCAGTATTTT